The 27 T cell receptor beta chains below come from one sample, sequenced in a study of STAT5B mutations in CD4+ large granular lymphocyte leukemia. Assay used: immunoSEQ multiplex PCR; TCRdb lists only in-frame clones, some missing. The table shows 30,000 to 40,000 clones, with approximately 85% occurring only once. Sequencing was performed on CD4+ T cells from blood buffy coats. These receptor sequences come from a human donor in good health.

The V gene is TRBV5-1, the J gene TRBJ2-2; 9 bases map to TRBD1. Per germline, CDR1 SGHRS and CDR2 YFSETQ. The J segment lost 4 bases and the V segment lost 0 bases, leaving 10 bases of the junction unmatched. The CDR3 consists of 18 residues. As DNA, the CDR3 is TGCGCCAGCAGCTTGGATGCCGCGGGACAGGGTGCCACCGGGGAGCTGTTTTTT. This codes for CASSLDAAGQGATGELFF.

The rearrangement joins TRBV21-1 to TRBJ1-3; the DNA was not used to check the table's D call, TRBD1. TRBV21-1 represents a pseudogene. This CDR3 comprises 14 residues. The CDR3 spells CASSLPGDGNTIYF. The CDR3 bases are TGTGCCAGCAGCCTCCCAGGGGACGGAAACACCATATATTTT.

The sample holds one count of this clone. This chain uses TRBV29-1 with TRBJ2-7; D might be TRBD1 (6 bases). Germline lookup yields CDR1 SQVTM and CDR2 ANQGSEA. The germline V and J ends were trimmed by 7 bases and 3 bases, with 13 bases remaining between them. This CDR3 has 12 residues. The CDR3 is CSALPRGYEQYF. The CDR3 DNA reads TGCAGCGCTCTCCCCAGGGGCTACGAGCAGTACTTC.

The V and J genes are TRBV6-5 and TRBJ2-2; possibly TRBD1 or TRBD2 for D (5 bases each). Between the trimmed V and J ends, which lost 2 bases and 6 bases, there was a span of 16 bases. Germline V gene data show CDR1 as MNHEY and CDR2 as SVGAGI. The CDR3 is 16 residues long. The CDR3 here is CASSYVWGRGAGELFF. The CDR3 DNA is TGTGCCAGCAGTTACGTATGGGGAAGGGGAGCCGGGGAGCTGTTTTTT.

The chain is built from TRBV19 and TRBJ2-1; D not resolved. The CDR3 is 14 amino acids. The germline V gene encodes CDR1 LNHDA and CDR2 SQIVND (reference sequence). Between the trimmed V and J ends, which lost 2 bases and 5 bases, there was a span of 10 bases. Here the CDR3 reads CASSIIVQNNEQFF. CDR3 bases: TGTGCCAGTAGTATAATAGTGCAGAACAATGAGCAGTTCTTC.

V usage is TRBV2 and J usage is TRBJ1-5; possible D gene TRBD1, 5 bases. Germline V gene data show CDR1 as SNHLY and CDR2 as FYNNEI. Trimming stripped 4 bases from V and 3 bases from J, with 7 bases between. The CDR3 sequence is 13 residues long. CDR3 DNA sequence: TGTGCCAGCAGTGGACAGTTCAATCAGCCCCAGCATTTT. This sequence encodes CASSGQFNQPQHF.

The V call is TRBV6-1, the J call TRBJ2-6; D is possibly TRBD2 (5 bases). This CDR3 comprises 15 residues. The V gene's germline CDR1 is MNHNS and CDR2 SASEGT. V gave up 11 bases and J gave up 0 bases, with 14 bases separating them. The CDR3 loop is CASREASSGANVLTF. The CDR3 DNA follows: TGTGCCTCCCGGGAAGCCAGCTCTGGGGCCAACGTCCTGACTTTC.

The gene calls are TRBV5-1 and TRBJ1-2; D is unclear. Germline V lookup: CDR1 SGHRS, CDR2 YFSETQ. Trimming cost V 5 bases and J 4 bases, with 15 bases left between them. This CDR3 has 14 residues. For the CDR3, the DNA is TGCGCCAGCAGACCGATCGATGAAGCCTATGGCTACACCTTC. It translates to CASRPIDEAYGYTF.

This clone was seen a few times. J is TRBJ1-6 and V is TRBV30; a possible D gene is TRBD1 (5 bases). The length of the CDR3 is 14 residues. V was shortened by 0 bases and J by 6 bases, with 9 bases between the two germline ends. The germline V gene encodes CDR1 GTSNPN and CDR2 SVGIG (reference sequence). CDR3 residues: CAWSVPGPNSPLHF. For the CDR3, the DNA is TGTGCCTGGAGTGTACCGGGGCCTAATTCACCCCTCCACTTT.

The V gene is TRBV12-5, the J gene TRBJ2-3; TRBD2 agrees at 9 bases. The CDR3 sequence is 17 residues long. V shed 1 base, J shed 2 bases, and the junction held 7 bases outside the gene matches. Germline loops: CDR1 LGHNT, CDR2 FRNRAP. The CDR3 protein is CASGLGSGGPYTDTQYF. The DNA for the CDR3 is TGTGCTAGTGGTTTGGGTAGCGGGGGCCCCTACACAGATACGCAGTATTTT. Full variable domain (outside the CDR3, taken from reference TRBV12-5 and TRBJ2-3): DARVTQTPRHKVTEMGQEVTMRCQPILGHNTVFWYRQTMMQGLELLAYFRNRAPLDDSGMPKDRFSAEMPDATLATLKIQPSEPRDSAVYFCASGLGSGGPYTDTQYFGPGTRLTVL.

The chain is built from TRBV30 and TRBJ1-4; D remains ambiguous. CDR1 is GTSNPN and CDR2 is SVGIG in the germline V gene (reference sequence). The CDR3 is 13 residues long. V gave up 8 bases and J gave up 0 bases, with 10 bases separating them. The CDR3 coding sequence is TGTGCCCGCGCCGGATCAACTAATGAAAAACTGTTTTTT. Protein sequence: CARAGSTNEKLFF.

The chain has TRBV28 and TRBJ1-1, with a weak D call TRBD1 (6 bases). The V end was cut by 6 bases, the J end by 0 bases, with 14 bases between. CDR1 is MDHEN and CDR2 is SYDVKM in the germline V gene. This CDR3 contains 15 residues. CDR3 DNA: TGTGCCAGCAGCTTCCCACAGGGCATGAACACTGAAGCTTTCTTT. It codes for CASSFPQGMNTEAFF. The whole variable domain, filled in from reference TRBV28 and TRBJ1-1, reads DVKVTQSSRYLVKRTGEKVFLECVQDMDHENMFWYRQDPGLGLRLIYFSYDVKMKEKGDIPEGYSVSREKKERFSLILESASTNQTSMYLCASSFPQGMNTEAFFGQGTRLTVV.

The rearrangement joins TRBV5-1 to TRBJ1-4; D is ambiguous. Germline V gene data show CDR1 as SGHRS and CDR2 as YFSETQ. There are 15 residues in the CDR3. The V end lost 4 bases, the J end lost 2 bases, and 12 bases lay between the germline ends. CDR3 sequence (DNA): TGCGCCAGCAGCGGAGCCCTAGACACTAATGAAAAACTGTTTTTT. Its translation is CASSGALDTNEKLFF.

The chain joins TRBV30 to TRBJ2-7; 12 bases map to TRBD2. Germline V gives CDR1 GTSNPN, CDR2 SVGIG (reference sequence). This CDR3 contains 14 residues. After removal of 3 bases from V and 6 bases from J, the junction contained 6 bases not matched to a gene. The CDR3 DNA sequence: TGTGCCTGGAGGGCTAGCGGGGGGGCTTCCGAGCAGTACTTC. It encodes CAWRASGGASEQYF.

This chain links TRBV18 with TRBJ2-1; D remains ambiguous. Per germline, CDR1 KGHSH and CDR2 LQKENI. This CDR3 has 15 amino acids. The V end lost 3 bases, the J end lost 7 bases, and 16 bases lay between the germline ends. The CDR3 region is CASSPPVGMANEQFF. The CDR3 DNA is TGTGCCAGCTCACCCCCAGTTGGGATGGCGAATGAGCAGTTCTTC.

The chain links TRBV28 to TRBJ2-2; D perhaps matches TRBD2 (6 bases). Looked up from germline, CDR1 is MDHEN and CDR2 is SYDVKM. The CDR3 loop spans 15 amino acids. Trimming cost V 2 bases and J 7 bases, with 14 bases left between them. This CDR3 reads CASSLTGTGGGELFF. In DNA form, the CDR3 reads TGTGCCAGCAGTTTAACCGGGACTGGGGGCGGGGAGCTGTTTTTT.

V is TRBV5-1 and J is TRBJ2-3; D is undetermined. Germline CDR1 SGHRS, CDR2 YFSETQ. The CDR3 covers 15 residues. Trimming stripped 0 bases from V and 4 bases from J, with 12 bases between. The CDR3 sequence is CASSLEELRSDTQYF. The DNA of the CDR3 is TGCGCCAGCAGCTTGGAGGAGCTAAGGTCAGATACGCAGTATTTT. The variable domain in full, completed from reference TRBV5-1 and TRBJ2-3, reads KAGVTQTPRYLIKTRGQQVTLSCSPISGHRSVSWYQQTPGQGLQFLFEYFSETQRNKGNFPGRFSGRQFSNSRSEMNVSTLELGDSALYLCASSLEELRSDTQYFGPGTRLTVL.

This chain links TRBV5-4 with TRBJ2-3; the D is unclear. The V end lost 0 bases, the J end lost 4 bases, and 6 bases lay between the germline ends. CDR3 length equals 13 residues. Germline V gives CDR1 SGHNT, CDR2 YYREEE (reference sequence). DNA of the CDR3: TGTGCCAGCAGCTTGGCAGGAGCAGATACGCAGTATTTT. This sequence encodes CASSLAGADTQYF.

The V gene is TRBV6-5, the J gene TRBJ2-7; tentatively, D is TRBD2 (6 bases). The CDR3 length is 13 residues. The germline CDR1 and CDR2 sequences are MNHEY and SVGAGI. The germline V and J ends were trimmed by 6 bases and 7 bases, with 16 bases remaining between them. CDR3 in DNA: TGTGCCAGCAGATTACTTAGGGAGGAAGAGCAGTACTTC. It specifies CASRLLREEEQYF.

The chain couples TRBV7-2 to TRBJ1-3, with D unclear. Germline CDR1 is SGHTA and CDR2 is FQGNSA. The CDR3 has 13 residues. V was pared by 5 bases and J by 4 bases, with 9 bases between. CDR3 bases: TGTGCCAGCAGCCCAAACCGGGGAAACACCATATATTTT. Translating gives CASSPNRGNTIYF. The complete variable domain, with remaining parts taken from reference TRBV7-2 and TRBJ1-3, reads GAGVSQSPSNKVTEKGKDVELRCDPISGHTALYWYRQSLGQGLEFLIYFQGNSAPDKSGLPSDRFSAERTGGSVSTLTIQRTQQEDSAVYLCASSPNRGNTIYFGEGSWLTVV.

The V call is TRBV7-3, the J call TRBJ2-1; D gene ambiguous. The CDR3 spans 13 residues. V lost 5 bases to trimming and J lost 6 bases, with 11 bases between them. Germline loops: CDR1 SGHTA, CDR2 FQGTGA. The CDR3 reads CASSPPTGNEQFF. DNA for the CDR3: TGTGCCAGCAGCCCCCCAACCGGCAATGAGCAGTTCTTC.

The CDR3 DNA is TGTGCCAGCATCCCACGAATCCTCCTAAACTATGGCTACACCTTC. Amino acid sequence: CASIPRILLNYGYTF. The genes are TRBV6-4 and TRBJ1-2; D not resolved. The CDR3 sequence is 15 residues long. V was trimmed by 7 bases and J by 2 bases, leaving 17 bases between them. Germline V CDR1 and CDR2: MRHNA, SNTAGT.

The chain carries TRBV10-3 and TRBJ1-2, with 10 bases aligning to TRBD1. This CDR3 is 13 amino acids long. Germline lookup yields CDR1 ENHRY and CDR2 SYGVKD. Germline trimming cut 7 bases from V and 7 bases from J; bases unmatched to any gene: 6. CDR3 protein: CAITGTGVFGYTF. The CDR3 bases are TGTGCCATCACCGGGACAGGGGTCTTTGGCTACACCTTC.

This chain uses TRBV19 with TRBJ1-1, with D perhaps matching TRBD1 (6 bases). Trimming left V 7 bases short and J 5 bases short, with 20 bases between. Per the germline V gene, CDR1 is LNHDA and CDR2 is SQIVND (reference sequence). This CDR3 contains 15 residues. In DNA, the CDR3 is TGTGCCAGTATGACGGGCGCTTGGCAGGGGACTGAAGCTTTCTTT. This codes for CASMTGAWQGTEAFF.

The chain links TRBV29-1 to TRBJ2-5; possible D gene TRBD1, 6 bases. Per the germline V gene, CDR1 is SQVTM and CDR2 is ANQGSEA. This CDR3 spans 13 amino acids. The ends were cut back, 8 bases at V and 1 base at J, with 14 bases in the middle. The CDR3 loop reads CSIATGSQETQYF. The CDR3 bases are TGCAGCATAGCTACAGGGAGCCAAGAGACCCAGTACTTC. The full variable domain, with the rest looked up from reference TRBV29-1 and TRBJ2-5, is SAVISQKPSRDICQRGTSLTIQCQVDSQVTMMFWYRQQPGQSLTLIATANQGSEATYESGFVIDKFPISRPNLTFSTLTVSNMSPEDSSIYLCSIATGSQETQYFGPGTRLLVL.

This rearrangement joins TRBV7-9 to TRBJ2-7; D gene ambiguous. The CDR3 is made up of 14 amino acids. Germline V CDR1 and CDR2: SEHNR, FQNEAQ (reference sequence). V lost 4 bases to trimming and J lost 1 base, with 11 bases between them. The CDR3 spells CASSSQGESYEQYF. The CDR3 bases are TGTGCCAGCAGCTCTCAAGGAGAGTCCTACGAGCAGTACTTC.

This clone has just one count. The chain couples TRBV7-9 to TRBJ1-1, with D hard to call. The V and J ends lost 1 base and 3 bases respectively, with 15 bases between them. From germline, CDR1 is SEHNR and CDR2 FQNEAQ (reference sequence). The CDR3 is made up of 16 amino acids. The CDR3 here is CASSLDYWVKDTEAFF. The DNA for the CDR3 is TGTGCCAGCAGCTTAGATTATTGGGTGAAGGACACTGAAGCTTTCTTT.